This TCR beta chain was recovered during a study of blood T cells in healthy people across ages. V gave up 4 bases and J gave up 1 base; unmatched junction bases: 5. The CDR3 runs to 14 residues. Germline V gene lookup returns CDR1 SQVTM and CDR2 ANQGSEA. For the second PCR, which ran for about 7 to 11 cycles, a sample-barcoded 5' primer and a J-beta primer mix were used. All cDNA molecules were each tagged by a template-switch adaptor with 12 random nucleotides. TCRdb processed the 5' RACE reads anew with MiXCR; each CDR3 protein has one entry. The sample includes approximately 700,000 distinct CDR3 sequences, less than 40% of them seen just once. This clonotype was picked up one time. This may be a read error: a much more frequent sequence differs by one nucleotide.

Sequencing was performed on blood. This receptor was taken from a woman older than 75 in good health. V usage is TRBV29-1 and J usage is TRBJ1-1; 8 nucleotides match TRBD1. The CDR3 nucleotides read TGCAGCGTTGGCCCGACAGGGGCGAACACTGAAGCTTTCTTT. Translated, it gives CSVGPTGANTEAFF.